This T cell receptor (beta chain) emerged from a study of liver allograft versus peripheral blood T cells. Background on the study: Recipients' peripheral blood served as the comparator for T cell receptor repertoires in transplanted livers.

TCRdb ran MiXCR on the reads and lists one entry per CDR3 protein. The table lists about 14,000 distinct CDR3 sequences, roughly 20% of them singletons. With 1 base clipped from V and 4 bases from J, the junction kept 12 bases outside the gene matches. Germline lookup yields CDR1 MGHDK and CDR2 SYGVNS. This CDR3 contains 17 residues. The sequence derives from a human patient who had a liver transplant. The T cells may come from the graft donor. This chain uses TRBV25-1 with TRBJ1-2; 7 bases are shared with TRBD1. The CDR3 sequence: CASSESPGGRRVYGYTF. The CDR3 region has the DNA TGTGCCAGCAGTGAATCCCCAGGGGGGCGCAGAGTCTATGGCTACACCTTC.